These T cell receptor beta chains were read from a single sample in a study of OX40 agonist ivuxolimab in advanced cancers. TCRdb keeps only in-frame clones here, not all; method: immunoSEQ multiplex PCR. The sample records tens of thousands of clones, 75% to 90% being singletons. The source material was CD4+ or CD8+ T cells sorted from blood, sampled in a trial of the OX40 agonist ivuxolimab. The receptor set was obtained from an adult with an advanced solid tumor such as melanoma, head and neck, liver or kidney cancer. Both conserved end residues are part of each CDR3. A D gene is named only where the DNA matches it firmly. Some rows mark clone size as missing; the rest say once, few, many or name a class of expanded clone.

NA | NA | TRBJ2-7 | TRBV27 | TGTGCCAGCAGAGGGACTTTCAGGGGATACGAGCAGTACTTC | CASRGTFRGYEQYF
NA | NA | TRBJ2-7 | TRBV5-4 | TGTGCCAGCAGCGCGTCAAAGCCCCCCTACGAGCAGTACTTC | CASSASKPPYEQYF
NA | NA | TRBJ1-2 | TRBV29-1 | TGCAGCGTTGAGGTCCAGGGTGGAGGCTACACCTTC | CSVEVQGGGYTF
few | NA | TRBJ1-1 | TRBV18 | TGTGCCAGCTCACCAGGGATTAACACTGAAGCTTTCTTT | CASSPGINTEAFF
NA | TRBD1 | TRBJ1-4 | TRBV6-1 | TGTGCCAGCAGTGTCGGACAGGGTAATGAAAAACTGTTTTTT | CASSVGQGNEKLFF
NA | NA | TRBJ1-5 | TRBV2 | TGTGCCAGCAGTCCGGGGGGGGGCAATCAGCCCCAGCATTTT | CASSPGGGNQPQHF
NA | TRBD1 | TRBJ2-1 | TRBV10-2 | TGCGCCAGCAGCGCGACAGGGAGCTCCTACAATGAGCAGTTCTTC | CASSATGSSYNEQFF
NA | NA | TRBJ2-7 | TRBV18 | TGTGCCAGCTCACCCACAGGGGGGGACGACGAGCAGTACTTC | CASSPTGGDDEQYF
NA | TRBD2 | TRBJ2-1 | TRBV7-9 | TGTGCCAGCAGCCCCCCTGGGACTAGCCGGGTATACAATGAGCAGTTCTTC | CASSPPGTSRVYNEQFF
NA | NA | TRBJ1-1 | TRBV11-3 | TGTGCCAGCAGCTTGTCCATGAACACTGAAGCTTTCTTT | CASSLSMNTEAFF
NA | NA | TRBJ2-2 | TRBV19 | TGTGCCAGTAGTATTAGCCAGGAGGGGGAGCTGTTTTTT | CASSISQEGELFF
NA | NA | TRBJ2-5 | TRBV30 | TGTGCCTGGAGTGTGGCGGTCCCAGAGACCCAGTACTTC | CAWSVAVPETQYF
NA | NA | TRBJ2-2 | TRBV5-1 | TGCGCCAGCAGCTTACAGGTAGCGAACACCGGGGAGCTGTTTTTT | CASSLQVANTGELFF
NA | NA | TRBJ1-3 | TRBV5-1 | TGCGCCAGCAGCCAAGGGGGGAGTGGAAACACCATATATTTT | CASSQGGSGNTIYF
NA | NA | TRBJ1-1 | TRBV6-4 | TGTGCCAGCGGTCAGGAGCTGAACACTGAAGCTTTCTTT | CASGQELNTEAFF
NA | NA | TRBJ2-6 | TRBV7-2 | TGTGCCAGCAGCCCCCCAGAGGCCGGGGCCAACGTCCTGACTTTC | CASSPPEAGANVLTF
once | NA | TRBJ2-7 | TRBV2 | TGTGCCAGCAGTGAAAATCAGGTATCAGGCGAGCAGTACTTC | CASSENQVSGEQYF
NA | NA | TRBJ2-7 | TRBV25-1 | TGTGCCAGCAGTGAACGCCAGAACTCCTACGAGCAGTACTTC | CASSERQNSYEQYF
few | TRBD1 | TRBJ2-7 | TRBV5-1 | TGCGCCAGCAGCTTGGGAGTCGGGGGACAGGGCTACGAGCAGTACTTC | CASSLGVGGQGYEQYF
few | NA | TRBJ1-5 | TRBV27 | TGTGCCAGCAGCCCACGGACAGCCTCCAATCAGCCCCAGCATTTT | CASSPRTASNQPQHF
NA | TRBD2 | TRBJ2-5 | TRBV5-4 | TGTGCCAGCAGCTTAGCGGGGACCCAAGAGACCCAGTACTTC | CASSLAGTQETQYF
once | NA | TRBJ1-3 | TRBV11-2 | TGTGCCAGCAGATTGACAGGCGGAAACACCATATATTTT | CASRLTGGNTIYF
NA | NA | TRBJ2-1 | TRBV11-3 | TGTGCCAGCAGCTTAGACAACGAAAATGAGCAGTTCTTC | CASSLDNENEQFF
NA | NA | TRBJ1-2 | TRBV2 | TGTGCCAGCAGTGAAGTTCCCCGGAGTGGCTACACCTTC | CASSEVPRSGYTF
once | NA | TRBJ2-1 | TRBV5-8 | TGTGCCAGCAGCTTGCGGGGGAGCTCCTACAATGAGCAGTTCTTC | CASSLRGSSYNEQFF
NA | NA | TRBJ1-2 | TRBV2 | TGTGCCAGCAGGGGTTTGGGGGGATATGGCTACACCTTC | CASRGLGGYGYTF
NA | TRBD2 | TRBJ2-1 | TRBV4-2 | TGTGCCAGCAGCCTGACTAGCGGGAGAACGAGTGAGCAGTTCTTC | CASSLTSGRTSEQFF
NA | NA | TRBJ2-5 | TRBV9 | TGTGCCAGCAGCGTAGCGTCCTCTGAGACCCAGTACTTC | CASSVASSETQYF
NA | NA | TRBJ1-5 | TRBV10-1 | TGCGCCAGCAGTGAGTCAGGGAAGAATCAGCCCCAGCATTTT | CASSESGKNQPQHF
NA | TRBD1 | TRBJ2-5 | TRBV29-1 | TGCAGCGGGAGGGACAGGGGTGGGGAGACCCAGTACTTC | CSGRDRGGETQYF
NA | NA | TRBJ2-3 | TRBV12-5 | TGTGCTAGTGGTTTGGGAGAGCTGGGGGATACGCAGTATTTT | CASGLGELGDTQYF
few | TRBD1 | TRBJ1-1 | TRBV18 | TGTGCCAGCTCACCGGGACAGGAGAACACTGAAGCTTTCTTT | CASSPGQENTEAFF
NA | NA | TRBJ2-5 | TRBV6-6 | TGTGCCAGCACCCCACGAAGGCAGGTAGAGACCCAGTACTTC | CASTPRRQVETQYF
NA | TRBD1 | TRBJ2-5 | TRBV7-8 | TGTGCCAGCAGCTTATCACTTGGACAGGGGTCTGGTGAGACCCAGTACTTC | CASSLSLGQGSGETQYF
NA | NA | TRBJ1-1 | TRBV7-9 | TGTGCCAGCAGCTCAGGGGCCAGGGAAGCTTTCTTT | CASSSGAREAFF
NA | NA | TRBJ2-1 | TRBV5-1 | TGCGCCAGCAGCTTGGACAGGACCTCCTACAATGAGCAGTTCTTC | CASSLDRTSYNEQFF
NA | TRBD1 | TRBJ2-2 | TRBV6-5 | TGTGCCAGCAGTTACGAGGGGGCGCGAGTCACCGGGGAGCTGTTTTTT | CASSYEGARVTGELFF
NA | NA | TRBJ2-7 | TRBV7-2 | TGTGCCAGCAGCTTAGGGGACGTCTACGAGCAGTACTTC | CASSLGDVYEQYF
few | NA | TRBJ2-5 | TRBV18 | TGTGCCAGCTCACCAGGGCTGAAAGAGACCCAGTACTTC | CASSPGLKETQYF
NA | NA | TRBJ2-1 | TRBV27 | TGTGCCAGCAGTTCTCCCACGGGGAGTAAGATGGTCAATGAGCAGTTCTTC | CASSSPTGSKMVNEQFF
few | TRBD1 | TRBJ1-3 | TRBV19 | TGTGCCAGTGTGGGGACAGCCTCTGGAAACACCATATATTTT | CASVGTASGNTIYF
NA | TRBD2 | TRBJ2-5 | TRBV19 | TGTGCCAGTAGTATAGACTGGGGAAGCGGGGACTCCCAAGAGACCCAGTACTTC | CASSIDWGSGDSQETQYF
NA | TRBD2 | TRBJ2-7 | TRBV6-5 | TGTGCCAGCAGTTCCGGGACTAGATACGGTGGAGACGAGCAGTACTTC | CASSSGTRYGGDEQYF
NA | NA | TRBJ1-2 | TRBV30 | TGTGCCTGGAGTGTACAGGGACACAACTATGGCTACACCTTC | CAWSVQGHNYGYTF
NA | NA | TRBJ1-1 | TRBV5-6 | TGTGCCAGCAGCTTCAGGGGCTCGAGGACTGAAGCTTTCTTT | CASSFRGSRTEAFF
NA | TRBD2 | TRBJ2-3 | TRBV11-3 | TGTGCCAGCAGCCCACCCGGGGCTAGCGGAAGCGGGACAGATACGCAGTATTTT | CASSPPGASGSGTDTQYF
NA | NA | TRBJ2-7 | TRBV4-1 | TGCGCCAGCAGCCAATCGCCCCCGGGGCTAGCGCTAACCTACGAGCAGTACTTC | CASSQSPPGLALTYEQYF
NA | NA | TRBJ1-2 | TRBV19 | TGTGCCAGTAGTACCCCCGGGACTCATAGCTATGGCTACACCTTC | CASSTPGTHSYGYTF
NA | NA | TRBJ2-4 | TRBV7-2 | TGTGCCAGCAGAGTGTTCGGATTGAAAAACATTCAGTACTTC | CASRVFGLKNIQYF
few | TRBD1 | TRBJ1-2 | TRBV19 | TGTGCCAGTAGTATTGGACAGGGACGACTAGAGGGCTACACCTTC | CASSIGQGRLEGYTF
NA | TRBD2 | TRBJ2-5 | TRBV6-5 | TGTGCCAGTAAAATGGTGGGGGAGGGAGAGACCCAGTACTTC | CASKMVGEGETQYF
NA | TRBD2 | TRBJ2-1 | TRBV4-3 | TGCGCCAGCAGCCAAGATAGGCTAGCGGGGGGCGGGGAGCAGTTCTTC | CASSQDRLAGGGEQFF
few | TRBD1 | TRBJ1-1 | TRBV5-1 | TGCGCCAGCAGCTTGGAGGACAGGGGGAAGGGTGAAGCTTTCTTT | CASSLEDRGKGEAFF
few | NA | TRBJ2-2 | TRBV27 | TGTGCCAGCAGTTTAAAACAGGTCACCGGGGAGCTGTTTTTT | CASSLKQVTGELFF
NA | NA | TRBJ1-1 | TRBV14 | TGTGCCAGCAGCCAAGTAAGGGGACTTGAAGCTTTCTTT | CASSQVRGLEAFF
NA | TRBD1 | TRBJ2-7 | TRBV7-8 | TGTGCCAGCAGCCCGAGAGGACAGGGGCCCTTCAATTACGAGCAGTACTTC | CASSPRGQGPFNYEQYF
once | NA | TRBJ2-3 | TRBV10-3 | TGTGCCATCAGTGAGGTTTTACGGGATCGACTTACTAATTCGGATACGCAGTATTTT | CAISEVLRDRLTNSDTQYF
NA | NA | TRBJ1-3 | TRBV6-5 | TGTGCCAGCAGTTATGGAGACACCATATATTTT | CASSYGDTIYF
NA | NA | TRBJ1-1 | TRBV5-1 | TGCGCCAGCAGCTTGTGGAGGGTCGAGGAAGCTTTCTTT | CASSLWRVEEAFF
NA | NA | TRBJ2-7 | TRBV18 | TGTGCCAGCTCACCAGGCGGAATAGGACTAGAGCAGTACTTC | CASSPGGIGLEQYF